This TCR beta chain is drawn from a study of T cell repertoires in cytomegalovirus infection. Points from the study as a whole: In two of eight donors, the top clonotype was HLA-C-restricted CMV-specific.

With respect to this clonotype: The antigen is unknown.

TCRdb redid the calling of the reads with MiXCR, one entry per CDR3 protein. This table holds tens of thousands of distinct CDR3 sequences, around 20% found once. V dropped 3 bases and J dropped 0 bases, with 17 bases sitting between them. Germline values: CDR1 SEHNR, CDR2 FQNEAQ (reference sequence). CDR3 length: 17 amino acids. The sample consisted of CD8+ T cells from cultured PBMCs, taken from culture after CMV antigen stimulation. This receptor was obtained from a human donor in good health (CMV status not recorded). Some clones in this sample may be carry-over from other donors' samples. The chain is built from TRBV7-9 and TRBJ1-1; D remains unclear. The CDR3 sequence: CASSLKETVTMNTEAFF. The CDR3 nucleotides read TGTGCCAGCAGCTTGAAAGAGACGGTGACCATGAACACTGAAGCTTTCTTT.